Presented here are 15 T cell receptor beta chains from one specimen sequenced in a study of tumor and adjacent non-tumor tissue in lung cancer. TCRbeta libraries were built with three rounds of nested PCR, modified from ARM-PCR. TCRdb itself ran the multiplex PCR reads through MiXCR, one entry per CDR3 protein. Found here are over 80,000 distinct CDR3 sequences, more than 75% of them singletons; the top ten hold 20% to 25%. No cell sorting was done before RNA was extracted from the tissue. More than 3 cm separated this lung sample from the edge of the tumor. Sequenced input: distant non-tumor lung tissue. All receptors derive from a woman in her forties or fifties with non-small cell lung cancer.

For this clonotype: Since no conserved phenylalanine or tryptophan closes the CDR3, a read error is the likely cause. The V gene is TRBV6-6, the J gene TRBJ2-2, with TRBD2 matching over 7 bases. The CDR3 extends over 15 amino acids. Germline V gene sequence: CDR1 MNHNY, CDR2 SVGAGI (reference sequence). CDR3 residues: CASIRDYDASGVLFI. The CDR3 nucleotides read TGTGCCAGCATCCGGGACTACGATGCTTCCGGGGTGCTGTTTATT.

This clonotype was recorded once. This is likely a read error, given that the CDR3 carries no conserved phenylalanine or tryptophan at its end. No DNA is shown, since the ends of the CDR3 on it are uncertain; the CDR3 is the one TCRdb lists. The J gene is TRBJ2-7, the V gene TRBV11-2; the D call of TRBD1 is as the table states it, not checked on the DNA. Including both end residues, the CDR3 is 14 amino acids long. Germline-derived CDR1 and CDR2 are SGHAT and FQNNGV. The chain's CDR3 is CASGLVRDSYEQYL.

V gene TRBV5-1 combines with J gene TRBJ2-7; TRBD2 matches at 13 bases. This CDR3 spans 18 amino acids. Trimming took 5 bases from V and 10 from J; bases not matched to a gene: 21. CDR1 is SGHRS, CDR2 YFSETQ, per germline. The CDR3 is CASRFGLAGDLPSNYQYF. The CDR3 bases are TGCGCCAGCAGGTTCGGACTAGCGGGGGATCTTCCCTCCAACTATCAGTACTTC.

As for this clonotype: The final CDR3 position lacks the conserved phenylalanine or tryptophan, pointing to a likely read error. The rearrangement links TRBV6-1 to TRBJ2-1; 7 bases align to TRBD2. This CDR3 is built from 15 residues. J gave up 2 bases and V 7 bases, and 8 bases lay outside the gene matches. Germline values: CDR1 MNHNS, CDR2 SASEGT. Here the CDR3 reads CASTGGRAPYNEQFL. The CDR3 DNA follows: TGTGCCAGCACTGGTGGGAGGGCCCCCTACAATGAGCAGTTCTTA.

Turning to this clonotype: The junction does not match germline at one end; this may be a read error. The CDR3 nucleotides read TGTGCCAGCAGTTCAGCAGAGAACACTGAAGCTATCTTT. It encodes CASSSAENTEAIF. The genes are TRBV12-3 or TRBV12-4 and TRBJ1-1; D gene ambiguous. This CDR3 contains 13 residues.

This clonotype was detected only a few times. The genes are TRBV9 and TRBJ2-7; 11 nucleotides line up with TRBD1. Germline CDR1 SGDLS, CDR2 YYNGEE. Trimming removed 0 bases from V and 3 bases from J; junction bases left unmatched: 2. The CDR3 runs to 15 residues. The DNA for the CDR3 is TGTGCCAGCAGCGTAGCGGGACAGGGGGTCTACGAGCAGTACTTC. It is translated as CASSVAGQGVYEQYF. Based on the CDR3 plus reference TRBV9 and TRBJ2-7, the full variable domain is DSGVTQTPKHLITATGQRVTLRCSPRSGDLSVYWYQQSLDQGLQFLIQYYNGEERAKGNILERFSAQQFPDLHSELNLSSLELGDSALYFCASSVAGQGVYEQYFGPGTRLTVT.

As concerns this clonotype: At one end the junction does not follow the germline gene, possibly because of a read error. The chain links TRBV20-1 to TRBJ2-3; D call uncertain. This CDR3 region has 11 residues. CDR1 and CDR2 (germline): DFQATT, SNEGSKA (reference sequence). The CDR3 is CSAAGTAAQYF. The CDR3 region has the DNA TGCAGTGCAGCAGGCACGGCGGCGCAATATTTT.

With respect to this clonotype: A much more abundant neighbour one base away suggests this may be a read error. This sequence joins TRBV6-5 and TRBJ1-1, with D possibly being TRBD1 (6 bases). From germline, CDR1 is MNHEY and CDR2 SVGAGI. CDR3 size: 15 residues. The CDR3 reads CVSSYSSQGSTEAFF. The CDR3 nucleotides read TGTGTCAGCAGTTACTCGAGTCAGGGGAGCACTGAAGCTTTCTTT.

As regards this clonotype: This may be a read error, as it is one base from a much larger clone. The chain links TRBV20-1 to TRBJ2-7, with 10 bases matching TRBD2. Germline loops: CDR1 DFQATT, CDR2 SNEGSKA (reference sequence). Trimming removed 3 bases from V and 5 bases from J; junction bases left unmatched: 7. CDR3 length: 14 residues. The CDR3 here is CSARPSGGLDEQYF. The CDR3 region has the DNA TGCAGTGCTAGGCCTAGCGGGGGTCTCGACGAGCAGTACTTC.

As to this clonotype: In this CDR3 the conserved last residue, phenylalanine or tryptophan, is missing, so a read error is likely. This chain uses TRBV4-1 with TRBJ2-7, with a weak D call TRBD1 (6 bases). The germline CDR1 and CDR2 sequences are MGHRA and YSYEKL. The CDR3 totals 16 residues. The CDR3 is CARSLDRSAGVLEQYS. The CDR3 coding sequence is TGCGCCAGGAGCCTCGACAGGTCGGCAGGGGTTCTCGAGCAGTACTCC.

V and J are TRBV29-1 and TRBJ2-3; 10 positions agree with TRBD2. This CDR3 has 15 residues. Germline V CDR1 and CDR2: SQVTM, ANQGSEA. V was clipped by 8 bases and J by 4 bases; unmatched bases: 12. The CDR3 nucleotides read TGCAGCCTGGAGCTAGCGGGAGCCCGCGCAGATACGCAGTATTTT. Translating gives CSLELAGARADTQYF.

This clonotype has just one count. The J gene is TRBJ2-1, the V gene TRBV6-2 or TRBV6-3, with 7 positions matching TRBD2. The CDR3 has 17 amino acids. Trimming cost V 6 bases and J 3 bases; bases outside gene matches: 14. Germline values: CDR1 MNHEY, CDR2 SVGEGT. CDR3 in DNA: TGTGCCAGCAGCAAAGGGATAGGGCTAGCGGTCTACAATGAGCAGTTCTTC. Its translation is CASSKGIGLAVYNEQFF.

About this clonotype: A much larger clone is a single base away; this may be a read error. The chain uses TRBV6-1 and TRBJ2-3; D ambiguous. Deletions cut 3 bases from V and 2 bases from J, with 12 bases between. The germline gives CDR1 MNHNS, CDR2 SASEGT. The CDR3 covers 15 residues. The CDR3 coding sequence is TGTGCCAGCAGTGACCTAAATGGCGCCACAGATACGCAGTATTTT. Translating it yields CASSDLNGATDTQYF.

The V and J genes are TRBV11-2 and TRBJ2-1; D remains ambiguous. Trimming took off 0 bases at V and 7 bases at J, with 4 bases between the two ends. CDR3 length equals 12 residues. CDR1 is SGHAT, CDR2 FQNNGV, per germline. CDR3 coding DNA: TGTGCCAGCAGCTTAGATCGAAATGAGCAGTTCTTC. Amino acids: CASSLDRNEQFF.

To note about this clonotype: An end of the junction differs from the germline gene, which may be a read error. J is TRBJ2-7 and V is TRBV30; D is tentatively TRBD1 or TRBD2 (5 bases each). The CDR3 has 12 amino acids. CDR1 GTSNPN and CDR2 SVGIG come from the germline V gene (reference sequence). In DNA form, the CDR3 reads TGTCCCTGGGGCCATCGAGGGTACGAGCAGTACTTC. It yields the protein CPWGHRGYEQYF. The complete variable domain, with remaining parts taken from reference TRBV30 and TRBJ2-7, reads SQTIHQWPATLVQPVGSPLSLECTVEGTSNPNLYWYRQAAGRGLQLLFYSVGIGQISSEVPQNLSASRPQDRQFILSSKKLLLSDSGFYLCPWGHRGYEQYFGPGTRLTVT.